This T cell receptor beta chain was captured in a study of CD8 T cells in Susac syndrome. Reverse transcription used about 0.45 to 1 ug RNA and random hexamers. The method of amplification for TCR beta CDR3 was immunoSEQ multiplex PCR, covering 54 Vbeta and 13 Jbeta. Via MiXCR, TCRdb re-called the immunoSEQ multiplex PCR reads, giving one row per CDR3 protein. The sample shows roughly 180,000 distinct CDR3 sequences, approximately 95% of them seen only once. Sequencing of TCR beta was performed on blood CD8+ T cells and on blood CD4+ T cells. TEMRA cells were FACS-enriched, with CD8+ and CD4+ T cells isolated negatively. With 4 bases removed from V and 11 bases from J, the gap between germline ends came to 21 bases. Germline CDR1 is MDHEN and CDR2 is SYDVKM. The CDR3 is 14 residues long.

The chain combines TRBV28 with TRBJ2-7; D may correspond to TRBD1 or TRBD2 (5 bases each). The sequenced sample was CD4+ T cells from PBMCs. This receptor was taken from a human donor in good health. CDR3 nucleotides: TGTGCCAGCAGTTCCTGGGACCCCGTTCCCGGGAAGTACTTC. Residues: CASSSWDPVPGKYF.